These 10 T cell receptor beta chains share one sample of origin, sequenced in a study of cytomegalovirus exposure and HLA in healthy donors. The PCR employed 60 Vbeta primers together with 13 Jbeta primers. Here immunoSEQ multiplex PCR was the method, and the copy in TCRdb shows in-frame clones only, minus some. This table holds tens of thousands of clones, 55% to 65% found once. The specimen sequenced was PBMCs. These receptors were taken from a woman aged 40 to 55 in good health and CMV-seropositive.

This chain uses TRBV9 with TRBJ2-7, with 10 bases identical to TRBD1. Per the germline V gene, CDR1 is SGDLS and CDR2 is YYNGEE. The J segment lost 7 bases and the V segment lost 2 bases, leaving 6 bases of the junction unmatched. This CDR3 spans 14 amino acids. CDR3 protein: CASSVRQGASEQYF. In nucleotides, the CDR3 is TGTGCCAGCAGCGTCCGACAGGGGGCGAGTGAGCAGTACTTC.

The V and J genes are TRBV7-9 and TRBJ1-2, with TRBD1 as a possible D gene (5 bases). Germline CDR1 SEHNR, CDR2 FQNEAQ (reference sequence). Trimming pared 5 bases from V and 4 bases from J, leaving 14 bases between. This CDR3 has 14 amino acids. The CDR3 DNA follows: TGTGCCAGCAGCCCACAGCCGACAGTCTATGGCTACACCTTC. Protein sequence: CASSPQPTVYGYTF.

The gene calls are TRBV28 and TRBJ1-2; no definite D call. With 3 bases removed from V and 7 bases from J, the gap between germline ends came to 6 bases. Germline V gives CDR1 MDHEN, CDR2 SYDVKM. The length of the CDR3 is 11 residues. CDR3 residues: CASSFLGGYTF. In DNA form, the CDR3 reads TGTGCCAGCAGTTTCCTAGGTGGCTACACCTTC.

CDR3 coding DNA: TGTGCCAGCAGTTCAGAGGGATTAGGTCACACTGAAGCTTTCTTT. Its protein is CASSSEGLGHTEAFF. V is TRBV28 and J is TRBJ1-1; D unclear. This CDR3 contains 15 residues. Looked up from germline, CDR1 is MDHEN and CDR2 is SYDVKM. Trimming pared 4 bases from V and 3 bases from J, leaving 15 bases between.

A single count supports this clone. The rearrangement joins TRBV4-3 to TRBJ1-4, with a weak D call TRBD1 (5 bases). The V and J ends lost 1 base and 0 bases respectively, with 15 bases between them. Germline loops: CDR1 LGHNA, CDR2 YSLEER. This CDR3 has 18 amino acids. The CDR3 here is CASSQGQAGGATNEKLFF. CDR3 nucleotides: TGCGCCAGCAGCCAAGGCCAGGCCGGGGGGGCAACTAATGAAAAACTGTTTTTT.

In this sample, this clone turned up once. The gene calls are TRBV4-2 and TRBJ1-4; no definite D call. From germline, CDR1 is LGHNA and CDR2 YNFKEQ. The CDR3 is 16 amino acids. Trimming pared 3 bases from V and 0 bases from J, leaving 11 bases between. This CDR3 is CASSQAYSATNEKLFF. CDR3 DNA sequence: TGTGCCAGCAGCCAGGCCTACAGTGCAACTAATGAAAAACTGTTTTTT.

This clone has more than one count but fewer than ten. The chain has TRBV5-6 and TRBJ2-1; D is undetermined. The ends were cut back, 3 bases at V and 10 bases at J, with 8 bases in the middle. Germline assignment: CDR1 SGHDT and CDR2 YYEEEE. The CDR3 has 11 amino acids. This chain's CDR3 is CASSYLLEQFF. CDR3 sequence (DNA): TGTGCCAGCAGCTACCTCCTAGAGCAGTTCTTC. The full variable domain, its missing parts supplied by reference TRBV5-6 and TRBJ2-1, is DAGVTQSPTHLIKTRGQQVTLRCSPKSGHDTVSWYQQALGQGPQFIFQYYEEEERQRGNFPDRFSGHQFPNYSSELNVNALLLGDSALYLCASSYLLEQFFGPGTRLTVL.

The chain has TRBV9 and TRBJ2-1, with D maybe TRBD2 (5 bases). The CDR3 sequence is 16 residues long. The V gene's germline CDR1 is SGDLS and CDR2 YYNGEE. Trimming left V 3 bases short and J 4 bases short, with 17 bases between. The CDR3 DNA is TGTGCCAGCAGCGCGAGCTCGGGGAAGCATTACAATGAGCAGTTCTTC. Protein product: CASSASSGKHYNEQFF.

The chain combines TRBV10-3 with TRBJ2-7; D may be TRBD1 (5 bases). V shed 8 bases and J shed 0 bases, with 11 bases lying between them. The CDR3 spans 13 residues. Germline CDR1 reads ENHRY; CDR2 reads SYGVKD. This CDR3 reads CAIYDRASYEQYF. The CDR3 DNA reads TGTGCCATCTATGACAGAGCCTCCTACGAGCAGTACTTC.

The V and J genes are TRBV7-9 and TRBJ2-1, with D perhaps TRBD1 (6 bases). The CDR3 loop spans 15 amino acids. CDR1 is SEHNR, CDR2 FQNEAQ, per germline (reference sequence). V shed 1 base and J shed 9 bases, with 16 bases lying between them. The CDR3 reads CASSLERLGAGEQFF. The CDR3 nucleotides are TGTGCCAGCAGCTTAGAAAGACTGGGGGCAGGTGAGCAGTTCTTC. Looking up the rest from reference TRBV7-9 and TRBJ2-1 gives the full variable domain: DTGVSQNPRHKITKRGQNVTFRCDPISEHNRLYWYRQTLGQGPEFLTYFQNEAQLEKSRLLSDRFSAERPKGSFSTLEIQRTEQGDSAMYLCASSLERLGAGEQFFGPGTRLTVL.